These 24 T cell receptor beta chains were sequenced from one sample in a study of PD-L1 blockade in urothelial cancer. TCRdb keeps only in-frame clones here, not all; method: immunoSEQ multiplex PCR. Of tens of thousands of clones listed, 91% are singletons. As to time point: peripheral blood 6 weeks after treatment start. The sample in question was PBMCs, obtained around atezolizumab (anti-PD-L1) treatment. These receptors originate from a woman of 80 years or more with urothelial cancer.

The chain employs TRBV7-3 and TRBJ2-1; 13 bases map to TRBD2. V lost 3 bases and J lost 4; bases outside the gene matches: 0. CDR1 is SGHTA and CDR2 is FQGTGA in the germline V gene. The length of the CDR3 is 15 residues. The CDR3 DNA follows: TGTGCCAGCAGCTTGGGACTAGCGGGGTACAATGAGCAGTTCTTC. This codes for CASSLGLAGYNEQFF.

The chain joins TRBV6-1 to TRBJ2-7, with 7 nucleotides matching TRBD2. The CDR3 sequence is 15 residues long. Germline V CDR1 and CDR2: MNHNS, SASEGT. J gave up 7 bases and V 2 bases, and 11 bases lay outside the gene matches. CDR3 nucleotide sequence: TGTGCCAGCAGTGAACCGATTGCGGGAGTTCGGGAGCAGTACTTC. Amino acids: CASSEPIAGVREQYF.

This chain joins TRBV5-1 and TRBJ2-7; D might be TRBD2 (6 bases). The CDR3 extends over 14 amino acids. Germline values: CDR1 SGHRS, CDR2 YFSETQ. Trimming removed 4 bases at V and 2 bases at J, with 13 bases between. CDR3 bases: TGCGCCAGCAGCCCCTCGGGGGAGGCCTACGAGCAGTACTTC. As protein: CASSPSGEAYEQYF. Full variable domain (rest looked up from reference TRBV5-1 and TRBJ2-7): KAGVTQTPRYLIKTRGQQVTLSCSPISGHRSVSWYQQTPGQGLQFLFEYFSETQRNKGNFPGRFSGRQFSNSRSEMNVSTLELGDSALYLCASSPSGEAYEQYFGPGTRLTVT.

The CDR3 coding sequence is TGTGCCAGCAGTCCCTATGGCGGGAGAGAGGGAGATACGCAGTATTTT. Translation: CASSPYGGREGDTQYF. The chain has TRBV28 and TRBJ2-3; 7 bases agree with TRBD2. Germline V gene data show CDR1 as MDHEN and CDR2 as SYDVKM. Trimming removed 5 bases from V and 5 bases from J; junction bases left unmatched: 13. The CDR3 extends over 16 amino acids.

V usage is TRBV5-8 and J usage is TRBJ2-1; the D gene is possibly TRBD2 (6 bases). V was shortened by 2 bases and J by 4 bases, with 10 bases between the two germline ends. The CDR3 runs to 14 residues. Germline V gene lookup returns CDR1 SGHTS and CDR2 YDEGEE. CDR3 region: CASSLGTGYNEQFF. CDR3 sequence (DNA): TGTGCCAGCAGCTTAGGGACTGGATACAATGAGCAGTTCTTC.

This clone was seen just once. The CDR3 DNA reads TGTGCCAGCAGCTTAGAACAGAACACTGAAGCTTTCTTT. Translating gives CASSLEQNTEAFF. The genes are TRBV7-9 and TRBJ1-1; D is uncertain. The V gene lost 1 base and the J gene lost 1 base, with 4 bases spanning the gap. Germline CDR1 is SEHNR and CDR2 is FQNEAQ (reference sequence). This CDR3 has 13 amino acids.

The chain combines TRBV11-1 with TRBJ1-1; no reliable D call. CDR3 length: 14 amino acids. CDR1 and CDR2 (germline): SGHAT, FQDESV (reference sequence). V was pared by 1 base and J by 7 bases, with 13 bases between. CDR3: CASSLEAQIGEAFF. CDR3 coding DNA: TGTGCCAGCAGCTTAGAAGCACAGATTGGTGAAGCTTTCTTT.

The V and J genes are TRBV28 and TRBJ1-5, with TRBD1 matching 8 bases. The germline V gene has CDR1 MDHEN and CDR2 SYDVKM. With V trimmed by 3 bases and J by 3 bases, 7 bases remained unmatched. The CDR3 spans 16 residues. CDR3 region: CASSFSQGATNQPQHF. In nucleotides, the CDR3 is TGTGCCAGCAGTTTCTCCCAGGGGGCTACCAATCAGCCCCAGCATTTT. The entire variable domain, with the rest obtained from reference TRBV28 and TRBJ1-5, is as follows: DVKVTQSSRYLVKRTGEKVFLECVQDMDHENMFWYRQDPGLGLRLIYFSYDVKMKEKGDIPEGYSVSREKKERFSLILESASTNQTSMYLCASSFSQGATNQPQHFGDGTRLSIL.

This clone was recorded once. The genes are TRBV9 and TRBJ2-1, with 7 bases fitting TRBD2. The CDR3 consists of 14 residues. Germline CDR1 and CDR2: SGDLS and YYNGEE. V lost 4 bases to trimming and J lost 3 bases; unmatched junction nucleotides: 4. CDR3 amino acids: CASSPRTSYNEQFF. The DNA for the CDR3 is TGTGCCAGCAGCCCCCGGACTAGCTACAATGAGCAGTTCTTC. Together with reference TRBV9 and TRBJ2-1, the CDR3 gives the full variable domain: DSGVTQTPKHLITATGQRVTLRCSPRSGDLSVYWYQQSLDQGLQFLIQYYNGEERAKGNILERFSAQQFPDLHSELNLSSLELGDSALYFCASSPRTSYNEQFFGPGTRLTVL.

This rearrangement joins TRBV30 to TRBJ2-7; D gene unclear. Per the germline V gene, CDR1 is GTSNPN and CDR2 is SVGIG (reference sequence). Trimming removed 0 bases at V and 1 base at J, with 16 bases between. This CDR3 has 16 amino acids. This chain's CDR3 is CAWSVSPTRISYEQYF. CDR3 sequence (DNA): TGTGCCTGGAGTGTATCACCGACCAGGATATCCTACGAGCAGTACTTC. Looking up the rest from reference TRBV30 and TRBJ2-7 gives the full variable domain: SQTIHQWPATLVQPVGSPLSLECTVEGTSNPNLYWYRQAAGRGLQLLFYSVGIGQISSEVPQNLSASRPQDRQFILSSKKLLLSDSGFYLCAWSVSPTRISYEQYFGPGTRLTVT.

The chain employs TRBV28 and TRBJ1-5, with D unresolved. Trimming took 3 bases from V and 7 from J, leaving 13 bases between them. This CDR3 is 14 amino acids long. Germline CDR1 is MDHEN and CDR2 is SYDVKM. This CDR3 reads CASSFGRVGQPQHF. The CDR3 region has the DNA TGTGCCAGCAGTTTTGGCAGAGTCGGGCAGCCCCAGCATTTT.

This clone was detected once. The rearrangement joins TRBV19 to TRBJ2-1, with TRBD2 matching over 10 bases. Germline CDR1 and CDR2: LNHDA and SQIVND (reference sequence). The CDR3 is 14 amino acids. J gave up 9 bases and V 4 bases, and 6 bases lay outside the gene matches. The CDR3 reads CASSNLAGESEQFF. The CDR3 DNA is TGTGCCAGTAGTAATCTAGCGGGGGAAAGTGAGCAGTTCTTC.

This chain uses TRBV19 with TRBJ2-2; D perhaps matches TRBD1 (6 bases). Germline V gene data show CDR1 as LNHDA and CDR2 as SQIVND (reference sequence). Trimming pared 7 bases from V and 8 bases from J, leaving 17 bases between. This CDR3 is 14 amino acids long. CDR3 DNA: TGTGCCAGTACAACACAGGGTGCGTTTGGGGAGCTGTTTTTT. Residues: CASTTQGAFGELFF.

The J gene is TRBJ2-7, the V gene TRBV5-5, with D maybe TRBD1 (7 bases). Germline V gene lookup returns CDR1 SGHKS and CDR2 YYEKEE (reference sequence). This CDR3 has 14 amino acids. V was clipped by 5 bases and J by 2 bases, with 14 bases between them. In nucleotides, the CDR3 is TGTGCCAGCAGTTACAGGGGAGGAACCTACGAGCAGTACTTC. Protein product: CASSYRGGTYEQYF.

The chain is built from TRBV9 and TRBJ2-1, with D tentatively TRBD1 (6 bases). Per germline, CDR1 SGDLS and CDR2 YYNGEE. V was shortened by 7 bases and J by 4 bases, with 12 bases between the two germline ends. This CDR3 is 13 amino acids long. The CDR3 spells CASGTGTYNEQFF. The CDR3 nucleotides are TGTGCCAGCGGTACAGGGACGTACAATGAGCAGTTCTTC. Variable domain in full (rest from reference TRBV9 and TRBJ2-1): DSGVTQTPKHLITATGQRVTLRCSPRSGDLSVYWYQQSLDQGLQFLIQYYNGEERAKGNILERFSAQQFPDLHSELNLSSLELGDSALYFCASGTGTYNEQFFGPGTRLTVL.

This chain links TRBV27 with TRBJ2-5; TRBD2 is a possible D gene (5 bases). V shed 2 bases and J shed 5 bases, with 15 bases lying between them. CDR1 and CDR2 from the germline V gene are MNHEY and SMNVEV (reference sequence). The CDR3 length is 15 residues. The CDR3 region is CASSLLDGQRETQYF. CDR3 nucleotide sequence: TGTGCCAGCAGTTTACTGGACGGCCAGCGGGAGACCCAGTACTTC.

The chain is built from TRBV2 and TRBJ2-6; no clear D gene. V dropped 4 bases and J dropped 3 bases, with 13 bases sitting between them. The CDR3 runs to 16 residues. CDR1 and CDR2 (germline): SNHLY, FYNNEI. CDR3 coding DNA: TGTGCCAGCAGTGTCCAATTCGGTCTTGGGGCCAACGTCCTGACTTTC. It translates to CASSVQFGLGANVLTF.

This rearrangement joins TRBV27 to TRBJ2-5; 9 bases line up with TRBD1. V shed 3 bases, J shed 5 bases, and the junction held 4 bases outside the gene matches. This CDR3 comprises 14 residues. Germline V gives CDR1 MNHEY, CDR2 SMNVEV (reference sequence). This CDR3 is CASSLYRGLETQYF. The CDR3, as DNA: TGTGCCAGCAGTTTGTACAGGGGGCTTGAGACCCAGTACTTC.

The chain carries TRBV6-1 and TRBJ2-3, with 11 bases fitting TRBD2. Germline-derived CDR1 and CDR2 are MNHNS and SASEGT. The trim removed 7 bases at V and 6 bases at J, leaving 6 bases unmatched. The CDR3 totals 14 residues. The CDR3 loop is CASKTSGDPDTQYF. In DNA, the CDR3 is TGTGCCAGCAAGACTAGCGGGGACCCCGATACGCAGTATTTT.

The chain recombines TRBV15 with TRBJ2-1; D unresolved. The germline V gene has CDR1 LNHNV and CDR2 YYDKDF (reference sequence). V gave up 2 bases and J gave up 10 bases, with 6 bases separating them. The CDR3 has 11 residues. CDR3 nucleotide sequence: TGTGCCACCAGCAGAAACGGGGAGCAGTTCTTC. Translating it yields CATSRNGEQFF.

This clone is a singleton in its sample. This rearrangement joins TRBV6-5 to TRBJ1-5; D remains unclear. V was pared by 4 bases and J by 4 bases, with 8 bases between. The germline CDR1 and CDR2 sequences are MNHEY and SVGAGI. The CDR3 contains 13 residues. The CDR3 reads CASSSQQNQPQHF. The CDR3 DNA reads as TGTGCCAGCAGTTCACAACAAAATCAGCCCCAGCATTTT.

The J gene is TRBJ2-1, the V gene TRBV19; D may be TRBD2 (5 bases). The V gene's germline CDR1 is LNHDA and CDR2 SQIVND (reference sequence). The CDR3 loop spans 13 amino acids. The V and J ends lost 7 bases and 8 bases respectively, with 15 bases between them. CDR3 loop: CASTPVASHEQFF. In DNA, the CDR3 is TGTGCCAGTACTCCGGTGGCTAGCCATGAGCAGTTCTTC.

The CDR3 region has the DNA TGTGCCATCAGTGGGGACAGCGTGAACACTGAAGCTTTCTTT. It codes for CAISGDSVNTEAFF. This sequence joins TRBV10-3 and TRBJ1-1; 7 bases are shared with TRBD1. The length of the CDR3 is 14 residues. The germline V gene has CDR1 ENHRY and CDR2 SYGVKD. Losses at the gene ends were 4 bases for V and 0 bases for J; bases not matched to a gene: 2.

The rearrangement joins TRBV18 to TRBJ2-2; TRBD2 aligns across 9 bases. Germline V gene sequence: CDR1 KGHSH, CDR2 LQKENI. Trimming took 2 bases from V and 5 from J; bases not matched to a gene: 9. This CDR3 spans 17 amino acids. The CDR3 loop reads CASSPSRREGRTGELFF. The CDR3 DNA sequence: TGTGCCAGCTCACCAAGTCGGCGGGAGGGCCGGACCGGGGAGCTGTTTTTT.